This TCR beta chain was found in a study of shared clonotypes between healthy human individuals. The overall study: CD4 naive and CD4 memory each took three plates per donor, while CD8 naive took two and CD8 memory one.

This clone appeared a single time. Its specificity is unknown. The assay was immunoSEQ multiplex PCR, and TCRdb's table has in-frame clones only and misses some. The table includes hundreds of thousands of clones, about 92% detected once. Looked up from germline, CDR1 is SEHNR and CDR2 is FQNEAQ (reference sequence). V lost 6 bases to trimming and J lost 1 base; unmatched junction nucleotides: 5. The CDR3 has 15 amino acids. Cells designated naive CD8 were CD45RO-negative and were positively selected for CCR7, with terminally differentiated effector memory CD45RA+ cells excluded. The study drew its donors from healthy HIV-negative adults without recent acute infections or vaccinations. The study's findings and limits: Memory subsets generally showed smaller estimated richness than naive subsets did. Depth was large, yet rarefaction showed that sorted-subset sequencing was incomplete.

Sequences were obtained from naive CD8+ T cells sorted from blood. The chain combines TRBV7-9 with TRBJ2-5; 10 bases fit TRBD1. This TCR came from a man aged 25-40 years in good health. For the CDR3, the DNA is TGTGCCAGCAGTACTGACAGGGGGCCCCAAGAGACCCAGTACTTC. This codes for CASSTDRGPQETQYF.